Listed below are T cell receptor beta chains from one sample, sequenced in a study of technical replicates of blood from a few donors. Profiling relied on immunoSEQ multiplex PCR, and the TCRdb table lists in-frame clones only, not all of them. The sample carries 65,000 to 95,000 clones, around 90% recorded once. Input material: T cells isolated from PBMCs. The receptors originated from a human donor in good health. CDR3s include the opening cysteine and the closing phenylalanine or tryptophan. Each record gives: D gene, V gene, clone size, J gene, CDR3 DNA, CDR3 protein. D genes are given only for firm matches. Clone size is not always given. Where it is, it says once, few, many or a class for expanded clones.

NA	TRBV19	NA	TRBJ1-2	TGTGCCAGTAGTCCCGGACAGCGGTACTATGGCTACACCTTC	CASSPGQRYYGYTF
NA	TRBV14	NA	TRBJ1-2	TGTGCCAGCAGCCAGAGCCACTTCGGGGGTGGCTACACCTTC	CASSQSHFGGGYTF
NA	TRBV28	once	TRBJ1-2	TGTGCCAGCAGTTTATCTGGTCTCGGGGGGCGCAGGCCCAACTATGGCTACACCTTC	CASSLSGLGGRRPNYGYTF
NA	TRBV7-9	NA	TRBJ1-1	TGTGCCAGCAGCCCCCGGGGGGGAGCGAACACTGAAGCTTTCTTT	CASSPRGGANTEAFF
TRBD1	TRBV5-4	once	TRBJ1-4	TGTGCCAGCAGCTTGGGACAGGGGATTGAAAAACTGTTTTTT	CASSLGQGIEKLFF
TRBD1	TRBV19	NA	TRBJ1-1	TGTGCCAGTAGTCCCCTGACAGGGGGGAACACTGAAGCTTTCTTT	CASSPLTGGNTEAFF
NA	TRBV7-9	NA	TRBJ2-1	TGTGCCAGCAGCCCGAGGGATGTGGAGATCCCTAAGATCTTC	CASSPRDVEIPKIF
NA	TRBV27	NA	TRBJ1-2	TGTGCCAGCAGATCCTTGGAGGATATGGGGGGCTACACCTTC	CASRSLEDMGGYTF
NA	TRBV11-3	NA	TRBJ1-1	TGTGCCAGCAGCCGGGACACGAACACTGAAGCTTTCTTT	CASSRDTNTEAFF
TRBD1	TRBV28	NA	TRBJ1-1	TGTGCCAGCAGTACGACAGGGAAGCACACTGAAGCTTTCTTT	CASSTTGKHTEAFF
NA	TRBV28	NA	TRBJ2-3	TGTGCCAGCCCCCGGGACTTCACCAGCACAGATACGCAGTATTTT	CASPRDFTSTDTQYF
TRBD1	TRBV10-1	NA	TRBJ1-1	TGCGCCAGCAGCGTAGACAGGGGCGAGGCTGAAGCTTTCTTT	CASSVDRGEAEAFF
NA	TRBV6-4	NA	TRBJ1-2	TGTGCCAGCGGAGAAGGTACCTATGGCTACACCTTC	CASGEGTYGYTF
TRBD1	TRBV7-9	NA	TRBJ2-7	TGTGCCAGCAGCCCCGGGACAGGGGTCTCCTACGAGCAGTACTTC	CASSPGTGVSYEQYF
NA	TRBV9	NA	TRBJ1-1	TGTGCCAGCAGCGCTGCCACAGCGGCGAACACTGAAGCTTTCTTT	CASSAATAANTEAFF
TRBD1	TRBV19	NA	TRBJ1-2	TGTGCCAGTAGTTCAACGGGACAGGGGGGGGCTTTGAATGGCTACACCTTC	CASSSTGQGGALNGYTF
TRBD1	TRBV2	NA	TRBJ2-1	TGTGCCAGGGAGACCACAGGGGGCGGGTACAATGAGCAGTTCTTC	CARETTGGGYNEQFF
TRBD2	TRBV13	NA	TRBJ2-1	TGTGCCAGCAGCCCTTTGACTAGCGGGAGATCGGAAAGCTCCTACAATGAGCAGTTCTTC	CASSPLTSGRSESSYNEQFF
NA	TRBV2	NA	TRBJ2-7	TGTGCCAGCAGTGACATAGTCCCGCAGGGGCAGTACTTC	CASSDIVPQGQYF
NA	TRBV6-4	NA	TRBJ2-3	TGTGCCAGCAGTGACTCGAGAGGGGGGGCAGATACGCAGTATTTT	CASSDSRGGADTQYF
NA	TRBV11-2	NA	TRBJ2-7	TGTGCCAGCAGCTTAGGACTCCCCCCCTACGAGCAGTACTTC	CASSLGLPPYEQYF
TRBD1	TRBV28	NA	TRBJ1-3	TGTGCCAGCAGTTGGTCTTTTCGGGACAGGGGCTCTGGAAACACCATATATTTT	CASSWSFRDRGSGNTIYF
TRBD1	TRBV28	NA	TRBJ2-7	TGTGCCAGCAGTCCCTCAACAGGGGTTGATCTTTACGAGCAGTACTTC	CASSPSTGVDLYEQYF
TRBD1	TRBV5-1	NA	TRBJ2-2	TGCGCCAGCAGCTTGGGACAGGGTCCGCTCGGGGAGCTGTTTTTT	CASSLGQGPLGELFF
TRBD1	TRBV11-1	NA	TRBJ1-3	TGTGCCAGCAGCCCGACAGGGATTGGAAACACCATATATTTT	CASSPTGIGNTIYF
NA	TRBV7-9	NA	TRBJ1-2	TGTGCCAGCAGCTTTGTAGGGGGGGCGAGAGGCTACACCTTC	CASSFVGGARGYTF
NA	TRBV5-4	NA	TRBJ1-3	TGTGCCAGCAGCTTGGCCGGGGGGGCACGTTCTGGAAACACCATATATTTT	CASSLAGGARSGNTIYF
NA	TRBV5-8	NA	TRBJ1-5	TGTGCCAGCAGCTTGGTCCCGACAGGTCAGCCCCAGCATTTT	CASSLVPTGQPQHF
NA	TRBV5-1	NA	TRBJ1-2	TGCGCCAGCAGCCTGGGGTGGGGGCGCGACTATGGCTACACCTTC	CASSLGWGRDYGYTF
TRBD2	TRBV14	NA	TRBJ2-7	TGTGCCAGCAGCCACATTCACGGGAGGGTCACCTACGAGCAGTACTTC	CASSHIHGRVTYEQYF
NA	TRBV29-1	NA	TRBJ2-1	TGCAGCGTTGCAGGAAGCTCCTACAATGAGCAGTTCTTC	CSVAGSSYNEQFF
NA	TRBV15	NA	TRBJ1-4	TGTGCCACCAGCAGAGATTCAGGGGAAGGGGCTGAAAAACTGTTTTTT	CATSRDSGEGAEKLFF
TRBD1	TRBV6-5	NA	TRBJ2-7	TGTGCCAGCAACCCCGGGACAGTAAGCTACGAGCAGTACTTC	CASNPGTVSYEQYF
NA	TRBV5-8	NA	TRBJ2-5	TGTGCCAGCAGCTCAGGCGGGAACAAAGAGACCCAGTACTTC	CASSSGGNKETQYF
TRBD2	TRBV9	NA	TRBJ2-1	TGTGCCAGCAGCGTTAGGACTAGCGGGAGAACTGAGCAGTTCTTC	CASSVRTSGRTEQFF
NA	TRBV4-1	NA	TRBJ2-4	TGCGCCAGCAGCCAAGAACCGGGTCTGGGTAACATTCAGTACTTC	CASSQEPGLGNIQYF
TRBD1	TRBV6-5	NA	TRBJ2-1	TGTGCCAGCAGGACGACAGGGGCCAATGAGCAGTTCTTC	CASRTTGANEQFF
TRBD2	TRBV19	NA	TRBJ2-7	TGTGCCAGTAGTTGGACTAGCGCGAGCTCCTACGAGCAGTACTTC	CASSWTSASSYEQYF
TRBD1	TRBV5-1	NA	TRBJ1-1	TGCGCCACCGGACAGGGGATGAACACTGAAGCTTTCTTT	CATGQGMNTEAFF
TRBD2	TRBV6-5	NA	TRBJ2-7	TGTGCCAGCAGCCTAGCGGGAGCCCCTACCTACGAGCAGTACTTC	CASSLAGAPTYEQYF
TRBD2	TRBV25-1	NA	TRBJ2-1	TGTGCCAGCAGTCCCCTAGCGGGGCAATCAAGCGAGCAGTTCTTC	CASSPLAGQSSEQFF
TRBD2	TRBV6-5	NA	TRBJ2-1	TGTGCCAGCAGTTACGCGCGGGGGGGCTATAATGAGCAGTTCTTC	CASSYARGGYNEQFF
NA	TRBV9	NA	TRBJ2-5	TGTGCCAGCAGCGTAGAGCGGGTGGCTGTGGAGACCCAGTACTTC	CASSVERVAVETQYF
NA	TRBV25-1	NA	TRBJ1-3	TGTGCCAGCAGTCACACCTCAGGGAACACCATATATTTT	CASSHTSGNTIYF
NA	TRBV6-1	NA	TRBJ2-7	TGTGCCAGCTCGGGGAGTCCTACGTTCGAGCAGTACTTC	CASSGSPTFEQYF
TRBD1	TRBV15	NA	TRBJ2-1	TGTGCCACCAGCAGAGGAGGGACAGGGGTCTACAATGAGCAGTTCTTC	CATSRGGTGVYNEQFF
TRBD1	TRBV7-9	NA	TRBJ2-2	TGTGCCAGCAGCTTAGGTTACCGGGACAGGAACACCGGGGAGCTGTTTTTT	CASSLGYRDRNTGELFF
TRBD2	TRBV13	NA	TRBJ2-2	TGTGCCAGCAGCTCTCTAATAGCGGGGGTTGTCGGGGAGCTGTTTTTT	CASSSLIAGVVGELFF
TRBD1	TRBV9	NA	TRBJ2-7	TGTGCCAGCAGCGTAGGACAGGGGGCTCTCGAGCAGTACTTC	CASSVGQGALEQYF
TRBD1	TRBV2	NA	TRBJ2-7	TGTGCCAGCAGCATCCCGGGACAGGGTCAGGGCGAGCAGTACTTC	CASSIPGQGQGEQYF
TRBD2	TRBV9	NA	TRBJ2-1	TGTGCCAGCAGCGCGGGCGGGGGGTCCGGGGTGGGAGCCTACAATGAGCAGTTCTTC	CASSAGGGSGVGAYNEQFF
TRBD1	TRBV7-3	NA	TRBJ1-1	TGTGCCAGCAGCTCATCGGCCCTCCCAGGGGGCGGTGAAGCTTTCTTT	CASSSSALPGGGEAFF